The TCR beta chain under discussion was sequenced for a study of monozygotic twins with inflammatory bowel disease. TCRdb re-called the 5' RACE reads and shows each CDR3 protein once, DNA omitted. Seen in this sample are 300,000 to 350,000 distinct CDR3 sequences; the ten most common clones hold approximately 2%. The CDR3 is made up of 21 amino acids. Germline CDR1 reads PRHDT; CDR2 reads FYEKMQ (reference sequence). This clonotype originated in a human donor with ulcerative colitis or Crohn's disease, or a healthy co-twin of an affected twin (not recorded which). The J gene is TRBJ1-1, the V gene TRBV13; as DNA is missing, the TRBD1 call by TCRdb cannot be tested. Input material: blood. The CDR3 region is CASSSEGPFNPGQEKNTEAFF.